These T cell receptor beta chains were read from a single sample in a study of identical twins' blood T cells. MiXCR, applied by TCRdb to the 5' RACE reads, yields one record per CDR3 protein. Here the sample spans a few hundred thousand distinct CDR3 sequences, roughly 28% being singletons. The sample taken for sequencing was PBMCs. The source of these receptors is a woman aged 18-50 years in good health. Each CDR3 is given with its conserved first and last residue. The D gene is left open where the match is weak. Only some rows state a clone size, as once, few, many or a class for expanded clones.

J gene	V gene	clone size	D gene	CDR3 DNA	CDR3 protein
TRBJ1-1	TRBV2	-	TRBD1	TGTGCCAGCAGACCCGAGGGGACAGTGAACACTGAAGCTTTCTTT	CASRPEGTVNTEAFF
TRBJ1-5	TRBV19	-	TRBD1	TGTGCCAGTAGTACGCCCGCAGGGGGAAGCAATCAGCCCCAGCATTTT	CASSTPAGGSNQPQHF
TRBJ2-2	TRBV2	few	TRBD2	TGTGCCAGCAGTCCAACGGGGGGAAACACCGGGGAGCTGTTTTTT	CASSPTGGNTGELFF
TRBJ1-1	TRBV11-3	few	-	TGTGCCAGCAGCCCCCTAAAAGGAGCGAACACTGAAGCTTTCTTT	CASSPLKGANTEAFF
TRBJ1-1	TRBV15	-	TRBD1	TGTGCCACCAGCTGGGCGGGACAGGGCACTGAAGCTTTCTTT	CATSWAGQGTEAFF
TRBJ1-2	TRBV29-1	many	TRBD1	TGCAGCGTTGAACTGACAGGGGGCGAAGGCTACACCTTC	CSVELTGGEGYTF
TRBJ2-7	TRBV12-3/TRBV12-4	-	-	TGTTCCAGCAGTCTGGGAAGGGACTTCGGGTACGAGCAGTACTTC	CSSSLGRDFGYEQYF
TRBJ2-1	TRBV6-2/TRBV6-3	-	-	TGTGCCAGCAGCTCGACTGCCGGGCAGTTCTTC	CASSSTAGQFF
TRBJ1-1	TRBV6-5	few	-	TGTGCCAGCAGTTCTCACACAAGGGCGTCGCGGGCTTTCTTT	CASSSHTRASRAFF
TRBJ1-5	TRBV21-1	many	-	TGTGCCAGCAGCAAGGTTAAAAATCAGCCCCAGCATTTT	CASSKVKNQPQHF
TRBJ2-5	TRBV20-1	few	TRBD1	TGCAGTGCAATGGGACAGTTCGGGACCCAGTACTTC	CSAMGQFGTQYF
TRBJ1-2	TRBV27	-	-	TGTGCCAGCAGTCGGTCCCCAAGGGATAGCTTTGACTATGGCTACACCTTC	CASSRSPRDSFDYGYTF
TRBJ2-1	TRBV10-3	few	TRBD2	TGTGCCACCTCCCCGAATAGCGGGGGCAATGAGCAGTTCTTC	CATSPNSGGNEQFF
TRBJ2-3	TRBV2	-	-	TGTGCCAGCAGTTACCGGGGGGCAAGTTTGAGCACAGATACGCAGTATTTT	CASSYRGASLSTDTQYF
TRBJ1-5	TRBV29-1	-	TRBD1	TGCAGCGTTGAAGAGGGACAGGGGGCCAATCAGCCCCAGCATTTT	CSVEEGQGANQPQHF
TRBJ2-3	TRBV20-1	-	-	TGCAGTGCCTGGGTCCCTTCAAATACGCAGTATTTT	CSAWVPSNTQYF
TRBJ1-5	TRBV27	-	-	TGTGCCAGCAGTCCCGACACTGGGCAGCCCCAGCATTTT	CASSPDTGQPQHF
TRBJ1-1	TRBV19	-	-	TGTGCCAGTAGTATAGATCGGGCAACTGAAGCTTTCTTT	CASSIDRATEAFF
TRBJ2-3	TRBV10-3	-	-	TGTGCCATCAGTGAGTCTCAAGGTGTCAGCACAGATACGCAGTATTTT	CAISESQGVSTDTQYF
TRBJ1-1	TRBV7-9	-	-	TGTGCCAGCAGCCCTCCCATCCCGACAGACGAAGCTTTCTTT	CASSPPIPTDEAFF
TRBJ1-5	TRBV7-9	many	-	TGTGCCAGCAGCTTATCAGGGGAATTGAACAATCAGCCCCAGCATTTT	CASSLSGELNNQPQHF
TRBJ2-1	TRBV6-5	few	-	TGTGCCAGCAGAATTACTCCGCCGCCATACAATGAGCAGTTCTTC	CASRITPPPYNEQFF
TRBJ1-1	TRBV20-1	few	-	TGCAGTGCTAGCAACAGGGTGAACACTGAAGCTTTCTTT	CSASNRVNTEAFF
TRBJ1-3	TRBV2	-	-	TGTGCCAGCAGGTCGGCAGGGACGAGCTCTGGAAACACCATATATTTT	CASRSAGTSSGNTIYF
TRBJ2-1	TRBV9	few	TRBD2	TGTGCCAGCAGCTCGCGACTAGCGGGAGAATACAATGAGCAGTTCTTC	CASSSRLAGEYNEQFF
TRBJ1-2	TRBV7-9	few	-	TGTGCCAGCTCATCCTCAGGGAATGGCTACACCTTC	CASSSSGNGYTF
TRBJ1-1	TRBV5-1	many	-	TGCGCCAGCAGCTTGGTTGCTGCAGGCACTGAAGCTTTCTTT	CASSLVAAGTEAFF
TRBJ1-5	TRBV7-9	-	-	TGTGCCAGCAGCAATCAGGGAAACAATCAGCCCCAGCATTTT	CASSNQGNNQPQHF
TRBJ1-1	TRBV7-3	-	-	TGTGCCAGCAGCTTTTCGGGGAGGGGTGATGAAGCTTTCTTT	CASSFSGRGDEAFF
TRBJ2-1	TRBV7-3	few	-	TGTGCCAGCAGCTTACTAGGAAGTGATGAGCAGTTCTTC	CASSLLGSDEQFF
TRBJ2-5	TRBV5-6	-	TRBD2	TGTGCCAGCAGCCGGACTAGCGGGCAAGAGACCCATTACTTC	CASSRTSGQETHYF
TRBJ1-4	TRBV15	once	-	TGTGCCACCAGCAGAGATAAGTGCTTTAATGAAAAACTGTTTTTT	CATSRDKCFNEKLFF
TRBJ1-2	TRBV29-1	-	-	TGCAGCGTTGAAGATCACCGTTATGGCTACACCTTC	CSVEDHRYGYTF
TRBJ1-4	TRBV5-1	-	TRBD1	TGCGCCAGCAGCTTGATGGGACAGGGTCCCGAAAAACTGTTTTTT	CASSLMGQGPEKLFF
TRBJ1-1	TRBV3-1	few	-	TGTGCCAGCAGCCAGGGGCTAGACGCTGAAGCTTTCTTT	CASSQGLDAEAFF
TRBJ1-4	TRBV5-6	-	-	TGTGCCAGCAGCTCGCAATGGACGGCAACTAATGAAAAACTGTTTTTT	CASSSQWTATNEKLFF
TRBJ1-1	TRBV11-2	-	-	TGTGCCAGCATCCCGAAGGGCACTGAAGCTTTCTTT	CASIPKGTEAFF
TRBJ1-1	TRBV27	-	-	TGTGCCAGCAGGCCCGGGCATCCAACGAGTAACACTGAAGCTTTCTTT	CASRPGHPTSNTEAFF
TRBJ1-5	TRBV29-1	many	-	TGCAGCGTTGGCGATAGCAATCAGCCCCAGCATTTT	CSVGDSNQPQHF
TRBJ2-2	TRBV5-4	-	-	TGTGCCAGCAGCCCCCAGACAGGACACACCGGGGAGCTGTTTTTT	CASSPQTGHTGELFF
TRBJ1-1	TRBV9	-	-	TGTGCCAGCAGCGCAGCGGATTCCAGGGAATGGGACACTGAAGCTTTCTTT	CASSAADSREWDTEAFF
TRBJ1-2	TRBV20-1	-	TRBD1	TGCAGTCTCATAAGGGACAGGGGGTCCCCCTATGGCTACACCTTC	CSLIRDRGSPYGYTF
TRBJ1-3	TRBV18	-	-	TGTGCCAGCTCACAGGGATCGTCGGCCGGAAACACCATATATTTT	CASSQGSSAGNTIYF
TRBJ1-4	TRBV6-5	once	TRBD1	TGTGCCAGCAGTCAAACCGGGACAGGGTATGAAAAACTGTTTTTT	CASSQTGTGYEKLFF
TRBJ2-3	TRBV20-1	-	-	TGCAGTGCTAGAGGGCAGGGGAGGTGGGGAAGCACAGATACGCAGTATTTT	CSARGQGRWGSTDTQYF
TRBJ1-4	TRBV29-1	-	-	TGCATCGTTGAAGATCTTTATGCAGGAGGAAAACTGTTTTTT	CIVEDLYAGGKLFF
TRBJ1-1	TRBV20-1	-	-	TGCAGTGCTCCCCTTGTGCGAGGGGACACTGAAGCTTTCTTT	CSAPLVRGDTEAFF
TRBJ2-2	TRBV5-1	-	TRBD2	TGCGCCAGCAGCCCAAGACTAGCGGGAGAGTTGGGGGAGCTGTTTTTT	CASSPRLAGELGELFF